Here is one T cell receptor beta chain with its context. This specimen belongs to a study of blood T cell repertoires in COVID-19. Study-level information: COVID-19 samples from acute and convalescent phases originated in the United States, Italy and Spain. From T cells, B-cell-depleted T cells, or PBMCs came the material, which was cDNA or gDNA.

Per the original methods: Reference gene primers were amplified, and this amplification served to estimate nucleated cell counts. Only in-frame clones appear in the TCRdb table, and some are missing; sequencing was by immunoSEQ multiplex PCR. That table supplies the V and J calls and clone size; D and trimming were determined from the DNA. Of about 320,000 clones listed, around 83% were seen once; the top ten hold 1.2%. The trim removed 4 bases at V and 0 bases at J, leaving 6 bases unmatched. Germline V gene sequence: CDR1 SGHNT, CDR2 YYREEE (reference sequence). The CDR3 length is 15 residues. This rearrangement joins TRBV5-4 to TRBJ1-1; TRBD1 matches 7 bases. This clonotype originated in a woman in her 50s with acute or convalescent COVID-19. The sequencing input was peripheral blood. The chain's CDR3 is CASSGPQGLNTEAFF. As DNA, the CDR3 is TGTGCCAGCAGCGGACCACAGGGGCTGAACACTGAAGCTTTCTTT.